This TCR beta chain was sequenced in a study of shared clonotypes between healthy human individuals. From germline, CDR1 is LNHDA and CDR2 SQIVND (reference sequence). This CDR3 has 13 residues. Trimming removed 6 bases from V and 6 bases from J; junction bases left unmatched: 2. Only in-frame clones appear in the TCRdb table, and some are missing; sequencing was by immunoSEQ multiplex PCR. Of some 700,000 clones in the sample, roughly 91% were seen once. Input material: memory CD8+ T cells from PBMCs. Sample subset: CD45RO+ cells pooled with CCR7-negative TemRA cells. The V gene is TRBV19, the J gene TRBJ2-1; 10 bases fit TRBD2. The clonotype was recovered from a man between 18 and 35 years old in good health. Some clones in this sample may be carry-over from other donors' samples. The DNA for the CDR3 is TGTGCCAGTAGGAGCGGGAGGGTCAATGAGCAGTTCTTC. It codes for CASRSGRVNEQFF.